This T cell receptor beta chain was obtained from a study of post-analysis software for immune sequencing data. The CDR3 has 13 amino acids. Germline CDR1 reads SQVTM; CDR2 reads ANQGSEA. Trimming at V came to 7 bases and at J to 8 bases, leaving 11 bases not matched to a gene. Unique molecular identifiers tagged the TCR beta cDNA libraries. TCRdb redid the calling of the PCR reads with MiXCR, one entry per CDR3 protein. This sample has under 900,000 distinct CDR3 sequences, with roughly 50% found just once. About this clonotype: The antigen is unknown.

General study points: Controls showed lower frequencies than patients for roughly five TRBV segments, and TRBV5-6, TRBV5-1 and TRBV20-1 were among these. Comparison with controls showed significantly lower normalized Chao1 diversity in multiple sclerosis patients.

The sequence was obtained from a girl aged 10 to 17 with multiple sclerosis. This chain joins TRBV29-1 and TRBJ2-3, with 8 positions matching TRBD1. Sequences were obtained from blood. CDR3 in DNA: TGCAGCGCTGGGACAGGAAACGGAGGTACGCAGTATTTT. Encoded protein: CSAGTGNGGTQYF.